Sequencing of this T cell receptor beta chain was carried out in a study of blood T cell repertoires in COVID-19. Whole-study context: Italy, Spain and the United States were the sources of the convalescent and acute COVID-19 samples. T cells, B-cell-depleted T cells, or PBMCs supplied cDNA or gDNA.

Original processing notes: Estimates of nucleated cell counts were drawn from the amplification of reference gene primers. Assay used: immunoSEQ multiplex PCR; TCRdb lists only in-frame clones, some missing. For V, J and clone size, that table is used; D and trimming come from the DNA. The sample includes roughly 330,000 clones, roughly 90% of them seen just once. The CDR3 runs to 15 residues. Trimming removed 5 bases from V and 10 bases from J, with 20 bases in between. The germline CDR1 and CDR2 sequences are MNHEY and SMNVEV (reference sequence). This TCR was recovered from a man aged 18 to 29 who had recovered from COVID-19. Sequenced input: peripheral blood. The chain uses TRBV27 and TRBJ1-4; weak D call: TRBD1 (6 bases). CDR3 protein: CASSPLQGPSGKLFF. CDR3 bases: TGTGCCAGCAGTCCCTTGCAGGGGCCGTCGGGAAAACTGTTTTTT.